Listed below are T cell receptor beta chains from one sample, sequenced in a study of blood T cell repertoires in COVID-19. Measured with immunoSEQ multiplex PCR; TCRdb has only the in-frame clones, and not every one. The sample has more than 110,000 clones; over 80% are singletons. Sequencing was done on a sample of peripheral blood. These receptors were taken from a woman older than 75 with acute or convalescent COVID-19. The CDR3 runs from the conserved cysteine through the conserved F or W. A D gene is named only where the DNA matches it firmly.

d_gene: TRBD1
v_gene: TRBV7-2
j_gene: TRBJ1-2
CDR3aa: CASSSWTGASYGYTF
CDR3nt: TGTGCCAGCAGCTCCTGGACAGGGGCCTCCTATGGCTACACCTTC

d_gene: TRBD1
v_gene: TRBV27
j_gene: TRBJ2-2
CDR3aa: CASRQFRGFNTGELFF
CDR3nt: TGTGCCAGCAGGCAATTCAGGGGGTTTAACACCGGGGAGCTGTTTTTT

d_gene: TRBD1
v_gene: TRBV3-1/TRBV3-2
j_gene: TRBJ1-2
CDR3aa: CASSQENRGFYGYTF
CDR3nt: TGTGCCAGCAGCCAAGAAAACAGGGGGTTCTATGGCTACACCTTC

d_gene: TRBD2
v_gene: TRBV4-1
j_gene: TRBJ2-5
CDR3aa: CASSQEPGTSASQETQYF
CDR3nt: TGCGCCAGCAGCCAAGAACCTGGGACTAGCGCCTCCCAAGAGACCCAGTACTTC

d_gene: .
v_gene: TRBV19
j_gene: TRBJ1-1
CDR3aa: CASSIDQGPGAFF
CDR3nt: TGTGCCAGTAGTATAGATCAGGGGCCGGGAGCTTTCTTT

d_gene: TRBD1
v_gene: TRBV10-3
j_gene: TRBJ1-5
CDR3aa: CAISETGNDQPQHF
CDR3nt: TGTGCCATCAGCGAGACAGGGAACGATCAGCCCCAGCATTTT

d_gene: .
v_gene: TRBV4-1
j_gene: TRBJ1-5
CDR3aa: CASSQEQGYQPQHF
CDR3nt: TGCGCCAGCAGCCAAGAACAGGGTTATCAGCCCCAGCATTTT

d_gene: .
v_gene: TRBV6-5
j_gene: TRBJ1-3
CDR3aa: CASSTGRRNTIYF
CDR3nt: TGTGCCAGCAGTACGGGAAGAAGAAACACCATATATTTT

d_gene: TRBD1
v_gene: TRBV7-2
j_gene: TRBJ1-5
CDR3aa: CASSPGQTNQPQHF
CDR3nt: TGTGCCAGCAGCCCGGGACAGACGAATCAGCCCCAGCATTTT

d_gene: .
v_gene: TRBV2
j_gene: TRBJ2-5
CDR3aa: CAGSRGLQETQYF
CDR3nt: TGTGCCGGGTCCAGGGGCCTACAAGAGACCCAGTACTTC

d_gene: TRBD1
v_gene: TRBV9
j_gene: TRBJ2-3
CDR3aa: CASSVATGYISDTQYF
CDR3nt: TGTGCCAGCAGCGTGGCGACAGGGTATATTTCAGATACGCAGTATTTT

d_gene: TRBD2
v_gene: TRBV5-1
j_gene: TRBJ2-3
CDR3aa: CATRPVLAGGPDTQYF
CDR3nt: TGCGCCACCCGCCCGGTGCTAGCGGGGGGGCCAGATACGCAGTATTTT

d_gene: TRBD1
v_gene: TRBV5-8
j_gene: TRBJ1-1
CDR3aa: CASILGGTGRRAFF
CDR3nt: TGTGCCAGCATCCTGGGGGGGACAGGGAGGAGAGCTTTCTTT

d_gene: TRBD1
v_gene: TRBV7-9
j_gene: TRBJ1-2
CDR3aa: CASSLGGQGLYGYTF
CDR3nt: TGTGCCAGCAGCTTAGGCGGACAGGGTCTCTATGGCTACACCTTC

d_gene: .
v_gene: TRBV30
j_gene: TRBJ2-1
CDR3aa: CAWSVTVNEQFF
CDR3nt: TGTGCCTGGAGTGTAACGGTCAATGAGCAGTTCTTC

d_gene: TRBD2
v_gene: TRBV7-2
j_gene: TRBJ2-1
CDR3aa: CASSLYTSAYNEQFF
CDR3nt: TGTGCCAGCAGCTTATATACTAGCGCCTACAATGAGCAGTTCTTC

d_gene: .
v_gene: TRBV3-1/TRBV3-2
j_gene: TRBJ2-5
CDR3aa: CASSQVNFRETQYF
CDR3nt: TGTGCCAGCAGCCAAGTGAACTTTCGGGAGACCCAGTACTTC

d_gene: .
v_gene: TRBV7-2
j_gene: TRBJ2-4
CDR3aa: CASSLGPSGNIQYF
CDR3nt: TGTGCCAGCAGCTTAGGGCCGTCAGGGAACATTCAGTACTTC

d_gene: TRBD1
v_gene: TRBV5-1
j_gene: TRBJ1-1
CDR3aa: CASSLTGTANTEAFF
CDR3nt: TGCGCCAGCAGCTTAACCGGGACAGCGAACACTGAAGCTTTCTTT

d_gene: TRBD2
v_gene: TRBV5-1
j_gene: TRBJ2-3
CDR3aa: CASSQLAGADTQYF
CDR3nt: TGCGCCAGCAGCCAACTAGCGGGGGCAGATACGCAGTATTTT

d_gene: .
v_gene: TRBV2
j_gene: TRBJ1-5
CDR3aa: CASKDTHNQPQHF
CDR3nt: TGTGCCAGCAAGGACACCCACAATCAGCCCCAGCATTTT

d_gene: TRBD1
v_gene: TRBV4-1
j_gene: TRBJ2-7
CDR3aa: CASSQVFGQGIYEQYF
CDR3nt: TGCGCCAGCAGCCAAGTTTTTGGACAGGGCATCTACGAGCAGTACTTC